This T cell receptor (beta chain) was obtained from a study of identical twins. This clonotype has at least ten counts. MiXCR, applied by TCRdb to the 5' RACE reads, yields one record per CDR3 protein. This sample yields some 570,000 distinct CDR3 sequences, of which 20% to 25% are seen a single time; 0.48% belongs to the top ten. This CDR3 is built from 14 residues. The V end was cut by 9 bases, the J end by 5 bases, with 16 bases between. CDR1 is KGHDR and CDR2 is SFDVKD in the germline V gene. With no exceptions, donors were healthy Caucasians. The same data also contributed to another study, on yellow fever vaccine responses in identical twins. That source adds: As reported, the vaccine T cell response of twins seemed partly convergent and partly personalized.

This TCR was sampled from a young woman in good health. Specimen: CD4+ T cells sorted from blood. V gene TRBV24-1 combines with J gene TRBJ2-1; perhaps D is TRBD1 or TRBD2 (5 bases each). The DNA for the CDR3 is TGTGCCACCGGCGATCTGGGGGACCACAATGAGCAGTTCTTC. The encoded protein is CATGDLGDHNEQFF.